This entry lists 5 T cell receptor beta chains sequenced from one sample in a study of shared T cell receptors in the human thymus. Clones were read by immunoSEQ multiplex PCR, and TCRdb kept only the in-frame ones, dropping some. The data show 600,000 or so clones, approximately 89% seen once. In addition, the sample was reused for a study of human thymus T cells.

Sequenced input: thymocytes. The receptors derive from a boy in the first two years of life with a congenital heart defect.

The V call is TRBV6-5, the J call TRBJ1-2, with D tentatively TRBD1 (5 bases). Germline CDR1 MNHEY, CDR2 SVGAGI. Trimming pared 0 bases from V and 6 bases from J, leaving 17 bases between. There are 16 residues in the CDR3. The CDR3 bases are TGTGCCAGCAGTTACTCGCGACAGTCTGCCCCTAATGGCTACACCTTC. This sequence encodes CASSYSRQSAPNGYTF.

The chain has TRBV28 and TRBJ1-3; 9 bases agree with TRBD1. The V gene's germline CDR1 is MDHEN and CDR2 SYDVKM. CDR3 length: 16 amino acids. Losses at the gene ends were 5 bases for V and 4 bases for J; bases not matched to a gene: 9. The CDR3 loop reads CASSTRDRVTGNTIYF. CDR3 sequence (DNA): TGTGCCAGCAGTACCCGGGACAGGGTTACGGGAAACACCATATATTTT.

J is TRBJ2-7 and V is TRBV29-1, with 13 nucleotides matching TRBD2. The CDR3 is made up of 14 amino acids. The trim removed 4 bases at V and 7 bases at J, leaving 7 bases unmatched. Per germline, CDR1 SQVTM and CDR2 ANQGSEA. Here the CDR3 DNA reads TGCAGCGTTGGGGGACTAGCGGGATCGCGGGAGCAGTACTTC. Protein: CSVGGLAGSREQYF.

DNA for the CDR3: TGTGCCAGCAGCTCTGGGGGGTGGAGGGGGCCCGAACCCACACAACAAGAAGCTTTCTTT. Amino acids: CASSSGGWRGPEPTQQEAFF. V is TRBV28 and J is TRBJ1-1, with 7 bases aligning to TRBD1. This CDR3 has 20 amino acids. After removal of 6 bases from V and 8 bases from J, the junction contained 30 bases not matched to a gene. CDR1 is MDHEN, CDR2 SYDVKM, per germline. Together with reference TRBV28 and TRBJ1-1, the CDR3 gives the full variable domain: DVKVTQSSRYLVKRTGEKVFLECVQDMDHENMFWYRQDPGLGLRLIYFSYDVKMKEKGDIPEGYSVSREKKERFSLILESASTNQTSMYLCASSSGGWRGPEPTQQEAFFGQGTRLTVV.

The J gene is TRBJ1-1, the V gene TRBV14; D perhaps matches TRBD1 (6 bases). V shed 6 bases and J shed 2 bases, with 16 bases lying between them. This CDR3 region has 15 residues. Per germline, CDR1 SGHDN and CDR2 FVKESK. The CDR3 DNA sequence: TGTGCCAGCAGTTCCCGGGACACTGATAACACTGAAGCTTTCTTT. It encodes CASSSRDTDNTEAFF.